Below are 7 T cell receptor beta chains sequenced from a single sample in a study of T cell responses to AZD1222 COVID-19 vaccine. The data were produced by immunoSEQ multiplex PCR, yet TCRdb's version contains in-frame clones alone and is incomplete. The sample shows about 120,000 clones, 87% of them seen only once. Sequences were derived from peripheral blood, sampled 28 days after the second AZD1222 dose. The receptors were gathered from an adult who received the AZD1222 COVID-19 vaccine.

V gene TRBV7-6 combines with J gene TRBJ1-4, with a tentative D call TRBD1 (5 bases). Germline V CDR1 and CDR2: SGHVS, FNYEAQ. The CDR3 covers 16 residues. Trimming removed 5 bases at V and 1 base at J, with 14 bases between. The CDR3 DNA reads TGTGCCAGCAGCGGGGACGGGGTTGTAACTAATGAAAAACTGTTTTTT. Protein: CASSGDGVVTNEKLFF.

The chain is built from TRBV2 and TRBJ2-3; TRBD1 is a possible D gene (6 bases). CDR1 and CDR2 (germline): SNHLY, FYNNEI. This CDR3 region has 11 residues. Trimming took off 6 bases at V and 12 bases at J, with 13 bases between the two ends. In DNA form, the CDR3 reads TGTGCCAGCAGGGGGGCTAGCACACAGTATTTT. Translated, it gives CASRGASTQYF.

The gene calls are TRBV27 and TRBJ2-5; D perhaps matches TRBD2 (6 bases). The CDR3 loop spans 15 amino acids. V lost 6 bases to trimming and J lost 5 bases, with 19 bases between them. Germline V lookup: CDR1 MNHEY, CDR2 SMNVEV (reference sequence). CDR3 residues: CASRPELGGAETQYF. The CDR3 region has the DNA TGTGCCAGCAGACCCGAATTAGGCGGGGCCGAGACCCAGTACTTC.

V gene TRBV3-1 (or the pseudogene TRBV3-2) combines with J gene TRBJ1-4; D ambiguous. CDR3 size: 12 residues. V was clipped by 6 bases and J by 8 bases, with 10 bases between them. The germline gives CDR1 LGHDT, CDR2 YNNKEL (reference sequence). CDR3: CASSWGGEKLFF. CDR3 DNA: TGTGCCAGCAGTTGGGGAGGGGAAAAACTGTTTTTT.

This chain joins TRBV5-5 and TRBJ1-3; TRBD1 matches 11 bases. The length of the CDR3 is 16 residues. Germline V gene sequence: CDR1 SGHKS, CDR2 YYEKEE (reference sequence). Losses at the gene ends were 5 bases for V and 4 bases for J; bases not matched to a gene: 8. CDR3 coding DNA: TGTGCCAGCAGAATCCCGGGACAGGGGGTCGGAAACACCATATATTTT. Its translation: CASRIPGQGVGNTIYF.

CDR3 coding DNA: TGTGCCAGTAGTCATCGGACAGGAAACCACTACACCTTC. Protein sequence: CASSHRTGNHYTF. The rearrangement links TRBV19 to TRBJ1-2; 7 nucleotides agree with TRBD1. This CDR3 comprises 13 residues. Germline-derived CDR1 and CDR2 are LNHDA and SQIVND (reference sequence). Trimming took 5 bases from V and 10 from J; bases not matched to a gene: 10.

This chain links TRBV30 with TRBJ1-4, with 9 bases that match TRBD1. Germline V CDR1 and CDR2: GTSNPN, SVGIG (reference sequence). V lost 1 base to trimming and J lost 3 bases; unmatched junction nucleotides: 0. This CDR3 is 14 amino acids long. The CDR3 loop is CAWSGDRANEKLFF. CDR3 coding DNA: TGTGCCTGGAGTGGGGACAGGGCTAATGAAAAACTGTTTTTT. Full variable domain (missing parts from reference TRBV30 and TRBJ1-4): SQTIHQWPATLVQPVGSPLSLECTVEGTSNPNLYWYRQAAGRGLQLLFYSVGIGQISSEVPQNLSASRPQDRQFILSSKKLLLSDSGFYLCAWSGDRANEKLFFGSGTQLSVL.